This T cell receptor beta chain was obtained from a study of blood T cells in healthy people across ages. About this clonotype itself: Its antigen is unknown.

V was shortened by 1 base and J by 0 bases, with 12 bases between the two germline ends. Germline loops: CDR1 LGHNA, CDR2 YSLEER. The length of the CDR3 is 16 residues. Alongside a J-beta primer mix, a sample-barcoded 5' primer served in a second PCR lasting about 7 to 12 cycles. Using its own MiXCR run on the 5' RACE reads, TCRdb lists one record per CDR3 protein. The repertoire includes 450,000 to 700,000 distinct CDR3 sequences, 25% to 30% of them detected once, and approximately 17% sits in the top ten. General study findings and limits: Both naive CD4+ cell counts and diversity were greater in long-lived donors than in aged donors. Observed TCR beta diversity per million T cells went down as age went up. This fall followed a roughly linear course with age. No conclusive comparison of naive versus antigen-experienced cells was possible with unsorted PBMCs.

The TCR originated in a woman in her seventies in good health. This rearrangement joins TRBV4-3 to TRBJ1-1; no definite D call. Input material: blood. The CDR3 protein is CASSQGAGQVNTEAFF. The CDR3, as DNA: TGCGCCAGCAGCCAAGGGGCCGGGCAGGTGAACACTGAAGCTTTCTTT.